Below, 22 T cell receptor beta chains from the same sample are listed, as sequenced in a study of patients and donors after allogeneic stem cell transplantation. TCRdb passed the RT-PCR reads through MiXCR, listing each CDR3 protein once. The sample holds 900,000 to 1,000,000 distinct CDR3 sequences, 15% to 20% seen once. The specimen sequenced was blood, either unsorted or a sorted T cell fraction (not recorded which). The receptors derive from a human donor who was either an allogeneic HSCT recipient or a stem cell or donor lymphocyte infusion donor (not recorded which). It is not recorded whose cells these are; they may come from a transplant donor.

The chain joins TRBV7-9 to TRBJ1-1; D not resolved. Germline CDR1 SEHNR, CDR2 FQNEAQ (reference sequence). V was trimmed by 7 bases and J by 6 bases, leaving 15 bases between them. The CDR3 spans 13 residues. The CDR3 reads CASNPRGIPEAFF. In nucleotides, the CDR3 is TGTGCCAGCAACCCACGGGGTATCCCTGAAGCTTTCTTT.

The chain combines TRBV6-5 with TRBJ2-7; TRBD1 might be the D (5 bases). CDR1 and CDR2 (germline): MNHEY, SVGAGI. CDR3 length equals 15 residues. Between the trimmed V and J ends, which lost 2 bases and 2 bases, there was a span of 13 bases. Written as DNA, the CDR3 is TGTGCCAGCAGTTACGACAGACGGTACCCCTACGAGCAGTACTTC. Translation gives CASSYDRRYPYEQYF.

The chain links TRBV12-3 or TRBV12-4 to TRBJ2-5, with D possibly being TRBD2 (6 bases). Trimming left V 7 bases short and J 4 bases short, with 16 bases between. The CDR3 sequence is 14 residues long. The CDR3 here is CASTAPGGGETQYF. CDR3 nucleotides: TGTGCCAGCACCGCACCCGGGGGTGGAGAGACCCAGTACTTC.

The rearrangement joins TRBV7-9 to TRBJ1-2; D perhaps matches TRBD1 (5 bases). CDR3 length: 16 amino acids. Germline values: CDR1 SEHNR, CDR2 FQNEAQ (reference sequence). V was pared by 2 bases and J by 8 bases, with 21 bases between. CDR3 region: CASSLRPRDWERGYTF. The CDR3 bases are TGTGCCAGCAGCTTACGTCCCCGGGACTGGGAGCGAGGCTACACCTTC. The whole variable domain, remainder taken from reference TRBV7-9 and TRBJ1-2, is DTGVSQNPRHKITKRGQNVTFRCDPISEHNRLYWYRQTLGQGPEFLTYFQNEAQLEKSRLLSDRFSAERPKGSFSTLEIQRTEQGDSAMYLCASSLRPRDWERGYTFGSGTRLTVV.

The V call is TRBV7-9, the J call TRBJ2-5; 8 nucleotides line up with TRBD1. CDR1 is SEHNR, CDR2 FQNEAQ, per germline (reference sequence). This CDR3 contains 13 residues. V lost 5 bases and J lost 5; bases outside the gene matches: 4. CDR3 loop: CASSARGPETQYF. The CDR3 nucleotides read TGTGCCAGCAGCGCCAGGGGGCCGGAGACCCAGTACTTC.

V is TRBV28 and J is TRBJ2-7; TRBD1 matches at 10 bases. There are 16 residues in the CDR3. From germline, CDR1 is MDHEN and CDR2 SYDVKM. Unmatched junction bases numbered 13, after V lost 6 bases and J lost 5 bases. The CDR3 spells CASRVIQDRGLHEQYF. The CDR3 DNA is TGTGCCAGCAGGGTAATACAAGACAGGGGGCTTCACGAGCAGTACTTC.

J is TRBJ2-7 and V is TRBV5-5; 7 nucleotides agree with TRBD1. CDR1 SGHKS and CDR2 YYEKEE come from the germline V gene (reference sequence). V was clipped by 6 bases and J by 6 bases; unmatched bases: 9. The CDR3 is 13 amino acids. The chain's CDR3 is CASIGQAGGEQYF. Written as DNA, the CDR3 is TGTGCCAGCATAGGACAGGCGGGTGGCGAGCAGTACTTC.

The chain couples TRBV13 to TRBJ2-7; tentatively, D is TRBD1 (6 bases). The CDR3 has 12 residues. V was cut by 3 bases and J by 6 bases, with 9 bases left in between. In germline, CDR1 is PRHDT, CDR2 FYEKMQ (reference sequence). For the CDR3, the DNA is TGTGCCAGCAGCTTCACAGGGTTCGAGCAGTACTTC. Amino acid sequence: CASSFTGFEQYF.

This clonotype has more than one count but fewer than ten. CDR3 bases: TGCAGTGCTAGAGATGCCCGGAACTATGGCTACACCTTC. Translated, it gives CSARDARNYGYTF. This chain joins TRBV20-1 and TRBJ1-2, with no clear D. The CDR3 is 13 amino acids. Germline assignment: CDR1 DFQATT and CDR2 SNEGSKA (reference sequence). V dropped 0 bases and J dropped 2 bases, with 7 bases sitting between them.

The CDR3 is CASSFSTSGWAKNIQYF. The CDR3, as DNA: TGTGCCAGCAGTTTTTCGACTTCAGGGTGGGCCAAAAACATTCAGTACTTC. The J gene is TRBJ2-4, the V gene TRBV27; D might be TRBD1 (5 bases). The CDR3 extends over 17 amino acids. Germline CDR1 is MNHEY and CDR2 is SMNVEV (reference sequence). V dropped 3 bases and J dropped 1 base, with 16 bases sitting between them.

The chain is built from TRBV11-2 and TRBJ2-2; D is unclear. Germline values: CDR1 SGHAT, CDR2 FQNNGV. The V gene lost 3 bases and the J gene lost 6 bases, with 8 bases spanning the gap. This CDR3 region has 13 residues. This chain's CDR3 is CASSFLVAGELFF. In DNA, the CDR3 is TGTGCCAGCAGCTTCCTAGTGGCCGGGGAGCTGTTTTTT.

This clonotype has just a few counts. The chain combines TRBV18 with TRBJ1-2, with D possibly being TRBD1 (5 bases). Trimming left V 4 bases short and J 0 bases short, with 9 bases between. Germline loops: CDR1 KGHSH, CDR2 LQKENI. The CDR3 runs 14 residues. CDR3 DNA: TGTGCCAGCTCACGGGACCAAGCTAACTATGGCTACACCTTC. Its protein product is CASSRDQANYGYTF.

The gene calls are TRBV27 and TRBJ1-1; D is uncertain. The CDR3 has 15 residues. Trimming removed 6 bases from V and 7 bases from J, with 21 bases in between. Germline values: CDR1 MNHEY, CDR2 SMNVEV (reference sequence). The CDR3 reads CASSHTRLLRNEAFF. Written as DNA, the CDR3 is TGTGCCAGCAGCCACACCCGATTACTCAGGAATGAAGCTTTCTTT.

The chain recombines TRBV2 with TRBJ2-1, with 8 bases matching TRBD1. The J segment lost 4 bases and the V segment lost 3 bases, leaving 8 bases of the junction unmatched. The CDR3 length is 16 residues. Per germline, CDR1 SNHLY and CDR2 FYNNEI. CDR3 sequence (DNA): TGTGCCAGCAGTGAGGGGGGACAGGTGGCATACAATGAGCAGTTCTTC. Encoded protein: CASSEGGQVAYNEQFF.

The rearrangement joins TRBV3-1 to TRBJ1-2; D remains unclear. This CDR3 spans 13 amino acids. Germline CDR1 LGHDT, CDR2 YNNKEL (reference sequence). V lost 4 bases and J lost 4, with 10 bases in between. This CDR3 is CASSPDLGYGYTF. For the CDR3, the DNA is TGTGCCAGCAGCCCCGACTTGGGCTATGGCTACACCTTC.

This clonotype showed up just a few times. The chain couples TRBV20-1 to TRBJ2-7; D remains unclear. Germline CDR1 and CDR2: DFQATT and SNEGSKA (reference sequence). The CDR3 covers 10 residues. With 3 bases removed from V and 2 bases from J, the gap between germline ends came to 2 bases. CDR3 protein: CSASAYEQYF. The CDR3, as DNA: TGCAGTGCTAGCGCCTACGAGCAGTACTTC.

This clonotype was detected only a few times. The V gene is TRBV20-1, the J gene TRBJ2-3; D perhaps matches TRBD2 (6 bases). The CDR3 totals 15 residues. V was pared by 3 bases and J by 1 base, with 14 bases between. CDR1 DFQATT and CDR2 SNEGSKA come from the germline V gene (reference sequence). The CDR3 nucleotides read TGCAGTGCTAGTGAGGTGGGAGGAGGCACAGATACGCAGTATTTT. Protein: CSASEVGGGTDTQYF.

This clonotype has a count of ten or more. This chain connects TRBV12-5 to TRBJ2-7; D is uncertain. The CDR3 spans 11 residues. Trimming left V 1 base short and J 4 bases short, with 2 bases between. CDR1 is LGHNT, CDR2 FRNRAP, per germline. CDR3 in amino acids: CASGLGYEQYF. CDR3 DNA sequence: TGTGCTAGTGGTTTGGGGTACGAGCAGTACTTC. Looking up the rest from reference TRBV12-5 and TRBJ2-7 gives the full variable domain: DARVTQTPRHKVTEMGQEVTMRCQPILGHNTVFWYRQTMMQGLELLAYFRNRAPLDDSGMPKDRFSAEMPDATLATLKIQPSEPRDSAVYFCASGLGYEQYFGPGTRLTVT.

This clonotype came up a few times. The chain uses TRBV20-1 and TRBJ1-1; D gene ambiguous. This CDR3 spans 14 amino acids. Trimming took 3 bases from V and 3 from J, leaving 14 bases between them. Germline CDR1 is DFQATT and CDR2 is SNEGSKA (reference sequence). CDR3 sequence reads: CSARVGEADTEAFF. The CDR3 nucleotides read TGCAGTGCTAGGGTTGGGGAGGCGGACACTGAAGCTTTCTTT.

The rearrangement joins TRBV20-1 to TRBJ2-1, with 16 bases that match TRBD2. This CDR3 contains 17 residues. CDR1 and CDR2 (germline): DFQATT, SNEGSKA (reference sequence). V was clipped by 6 bases and J by 7 bases; unmatched bases: 12. The CDR3 DNA sequence: TGCAGTGCGCCGGGACTAGCGGGAGGGCCCGCTAGGAATGAGCAGTTCTTC. Translation gives CSAPGLAGGPARNEQFF.

The chain couples TRBV9 to TRBJ2-7, with TRBD1 matching 8 bases. Germline V gives CDR1 SGDLS, CDR2 YYNGEE. Trimming at V came to 4 bases and at J to 4 bases, leaving 7 bases not matched to a gene. The CDR3 is made up of 14 amino acids. The CDR3: CASSPTGEAYEQYF. The CDR3 nucleotides read TGTGCCAGCAGCCCGACAGGGGAAGCATACGAGCAGTACTTC.

This clonotype was observed a few times. The chain carries TRBV9 and TRBJ2-7, with D possibly called TRBD1 or TRBD2 (5 bases each). With 0 bases removed from V and 2 bases from J, the gap between germline ends came to 18 bases. CDR3 length: 17 amino acids. Germline CDR1 and CDR2: SGDLS and YYNGEE. The CDR3 loop is CASSVDPGPLGAYEQYF. CDR3 nucleotide sequence: TGTGCCAGCAGCGTAGACCCGGGACCACTCGGGGCCTACGAGCAGTACTTC.